This T cell receptor beta chain originates from a study of blood T cell repertoires in COVID-19. Germline V lookup: CDR1 SEHNR, CDR2 FQNEAQ (reference sequence). V dropped 6 bases and J dropped 2 bases, with 10 bases sitting between them. This CDR3 spans 13 amino acids. Measured with immunoSEQ multiplex PCR; TCRdb has only the in-frame clones, and not every one. The sample lists tens of thousands of clones; approximately 81% were seen once. The specimen sequenced was peripheral blood. This TCR was recovered from a woman aged 60-75 years with acute or convalescent COVID-19. The J gene is TRBJ1-1, the V gene TRBV7-9, with D possibly being TRBD1 (6 bases). CDR3 nucleotides: TGTGCCAGCAGTGGGGGCTTAAACACTGAAGCTTTCTTT. It codes for CASSGGLNTEAFF.